This TCR beta chain was recovered during a study of T cells after posttransplantation cyclophosphamide. The CDR3 spans 15 residues. Trimming at V came to 5 bases and at J to 8 bases, leaving 11 bases not matched to a gene. The germline V gene has CDR1 MNHEY and CDR2 SMNVEV (reference sequence). To note about this clone: Its antigen is not identified.

TCRdb's table, derived via immunoSEQ multiplex PCR, lists solely in-frame clones and lacks some. Of 32,000 or so clones in the sample, approximately 90% were seen once. Study observations and caveats: Recipient CMV seropositivity and CMV reactivation strongly tracked TRB clonality. Blood and skin or GI T cell repertoires showed limited TRB overlap.

The specimen was PBMCs. The chain recombines TRBV27 with TRBJ1-2; 10 nucleotides align to TRBD1. The clonotype comes from a woman aged 40 to 50 with a blood cancer, CMV-positive, and with a related stem cell donor. The CDR3 sequence: CASSMTGGSVFGYTF. The CDR3 nucleotides read TGTGCCAGCAGTATGACAGGGGGCTCGGTGTTCGGCTACACCTTC.